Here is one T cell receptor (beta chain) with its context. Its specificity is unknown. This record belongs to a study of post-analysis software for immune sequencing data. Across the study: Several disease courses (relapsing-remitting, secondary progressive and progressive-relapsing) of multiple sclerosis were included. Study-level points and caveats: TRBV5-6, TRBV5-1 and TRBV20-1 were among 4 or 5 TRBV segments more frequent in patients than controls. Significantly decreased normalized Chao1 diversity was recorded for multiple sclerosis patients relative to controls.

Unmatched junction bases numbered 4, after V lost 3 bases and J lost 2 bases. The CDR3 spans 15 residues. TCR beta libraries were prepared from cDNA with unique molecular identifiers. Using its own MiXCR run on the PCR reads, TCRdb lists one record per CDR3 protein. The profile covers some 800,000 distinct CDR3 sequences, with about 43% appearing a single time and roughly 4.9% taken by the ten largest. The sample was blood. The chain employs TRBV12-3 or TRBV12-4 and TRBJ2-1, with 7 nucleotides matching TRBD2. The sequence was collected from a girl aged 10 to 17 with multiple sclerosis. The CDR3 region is CASSLGRDPYNEQFF. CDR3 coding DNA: TGTGCCAGCAGTTTGGGGAGGGACCCCTACAATGAGCAGTTCTTC.